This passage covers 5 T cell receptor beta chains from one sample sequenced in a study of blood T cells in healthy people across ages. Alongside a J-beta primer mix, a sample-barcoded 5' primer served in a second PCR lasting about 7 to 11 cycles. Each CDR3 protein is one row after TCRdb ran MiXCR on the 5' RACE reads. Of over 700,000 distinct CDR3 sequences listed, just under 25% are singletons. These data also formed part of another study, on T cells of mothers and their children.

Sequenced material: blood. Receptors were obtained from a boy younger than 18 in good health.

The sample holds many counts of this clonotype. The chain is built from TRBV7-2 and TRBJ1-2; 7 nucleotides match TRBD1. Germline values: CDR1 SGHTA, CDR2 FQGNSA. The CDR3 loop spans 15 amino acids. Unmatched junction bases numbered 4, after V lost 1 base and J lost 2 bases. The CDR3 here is CASSLGGTDNYGYTF. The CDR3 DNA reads TGTGCCAGCAGCTTAGGTGGGACAGACAACTATGGCTACACCTTC.

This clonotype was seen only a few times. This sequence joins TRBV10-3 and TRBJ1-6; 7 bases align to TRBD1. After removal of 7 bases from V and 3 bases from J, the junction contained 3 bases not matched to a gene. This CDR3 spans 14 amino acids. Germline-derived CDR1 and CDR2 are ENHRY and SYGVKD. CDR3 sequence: CAIMAGGYNSPLHF. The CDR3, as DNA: TGTGCCATCATGGCAGGGGGCTATAATTCACCCCTCCACTTT.

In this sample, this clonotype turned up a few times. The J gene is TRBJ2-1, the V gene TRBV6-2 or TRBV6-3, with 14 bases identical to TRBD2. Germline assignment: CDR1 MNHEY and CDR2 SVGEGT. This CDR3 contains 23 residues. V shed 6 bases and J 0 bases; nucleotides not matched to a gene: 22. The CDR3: CASSTVYGTGTSGRESSYNEQFF. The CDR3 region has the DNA TGTGCCAGCAGCACTGTTTACGGCACCGGGACTAGCGGGAGAGAGAGCTCCTACAATGAGCAGTTCTTC.

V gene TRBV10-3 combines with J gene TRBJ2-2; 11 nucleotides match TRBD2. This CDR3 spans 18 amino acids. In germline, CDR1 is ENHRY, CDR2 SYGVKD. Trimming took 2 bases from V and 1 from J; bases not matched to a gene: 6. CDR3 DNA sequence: TGTGCCATCAGTGAGAAACAGGGGACTAGCGGGAACACCGGGGAGCTGTTTTTT. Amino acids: CAISEKQGTSGNTGELFF.

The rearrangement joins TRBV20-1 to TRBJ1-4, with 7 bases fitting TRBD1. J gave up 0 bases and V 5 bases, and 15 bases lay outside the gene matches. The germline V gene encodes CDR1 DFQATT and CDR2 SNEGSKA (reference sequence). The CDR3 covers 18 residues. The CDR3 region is CSAWGLTGEPATNEKLFF. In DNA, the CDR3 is TGCAGTGCTTGGGGCCTCACAGGGGAACCCGCAACTAATGAAAAACTGTTTTTT.